This T cell receptor beta chain came from a study of T cell responses to AZD1222 COVID-19 vaccine. Study-level points and caveats: Spike was spanned by vaccine-associated CD4 TCRs, with dominance at 160-218 and 743-854. The sample set comprised mostly white British donors with more females, and clonal diversity was possibly underestimated. Receipt of two AZD1222 doses was followed by a rise in Spike-specific TCR breadth and depth. Among AZD1222 vaccinees, only 5 to 7 were seropositive at baseline.

The assay was immunoSEQ multiplex PCR, and TCRdb's table has in-frame clones only and misses some. The sample lists approximately 150,000 clones; just over 90% were seen once. A remark on this clone: Its antigen is not identified.

CDR1 and CDR2 (germline): SGHNT, YYREEE (reference sequence). This CDR3 region has 17 residues. After removal of 4 bases from V and 10 bases from J, the junction contained 13 bases not matched to a gene. This chain joins TRBV5-4 and TRBJ2-1; 14 bases agree with TRBD2. The source was peripheral blood, collected on day 0 of AZD1222 vaccination. This sequence originates from an adult in good health. CDR3: CASSNPGLAGAPLEQFF. The CDR3 nucleotides read TGTGCCAGCAGCAATCCGGGACTAGCGGGGGCCCCCCTGGAGCAGTTCTTC. The variable domain in full, with the rest retrieved from reference TRBV5-4 and TRBJ2-1, is ETGVTQSPTHLIKTRGQQVTLRCSSQSGHNTVSWYQQALGQGPQFIFQYYREEENGRGNFPPRFSGLQFPNYSSELNVNALELDDSALYLCASSNPGLAGAPLEQFFGPGTRLTVL.